This T cell receptor beta chain stems from a study of cytomegalovirus exposure and HLA in healthy donors. Study in general: The approximately 110 validation repertoires used the same platform as the 650 to 850 first-cohort repertoires, a later analysis reported. Study conclusions and caveats: Associated with cytomegalovirus, according to the listing, were about 160 TCR beta chains. Under in vitro conditions, a few CMV-associated chains were confirmed as specific for CMV antigens.

V lost 6 bases to trimming and J lost 11 bases, with 20 bases between them. Germline V gene lookup returns CDR1 SGHDT and CDR2 YYEEEE. CDR3 size: 13 residues. The protocol was immunoSEQ multiplex PCR, while the TCRdb copy is restricted to in-frame clones and leaves out a portion. Here the sample spans about 220,000 clones, around four fifths being singletons. This clone showed up just once. Antigen unknown. The clonotype comes from a woman aged 30 to 39 in good health and CMV-seropositive. The chain is built from TRBV5-6 and TRBJ1-1, with D maybe TRBD1 (5 bases). Specimen: PBMCs. This CDR3 reads CASIGTEPRTAFF. CDR3 DNA sequence: TGTGCCAGCATCGGGACCGAGCCCCGGACCGCTTTCTTT.